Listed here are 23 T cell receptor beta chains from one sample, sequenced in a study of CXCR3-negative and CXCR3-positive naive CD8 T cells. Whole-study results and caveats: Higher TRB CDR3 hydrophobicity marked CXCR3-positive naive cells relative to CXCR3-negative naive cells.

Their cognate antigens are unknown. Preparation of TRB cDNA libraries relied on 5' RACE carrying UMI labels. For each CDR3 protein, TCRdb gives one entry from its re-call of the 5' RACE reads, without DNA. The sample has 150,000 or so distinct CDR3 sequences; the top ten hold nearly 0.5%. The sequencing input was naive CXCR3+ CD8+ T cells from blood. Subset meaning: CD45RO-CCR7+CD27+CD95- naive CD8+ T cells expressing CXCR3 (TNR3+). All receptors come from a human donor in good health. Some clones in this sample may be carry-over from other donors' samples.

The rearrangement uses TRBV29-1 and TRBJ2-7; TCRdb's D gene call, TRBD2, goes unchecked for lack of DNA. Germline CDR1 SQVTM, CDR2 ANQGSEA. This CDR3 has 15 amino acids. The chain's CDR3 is CSAAGTSGSLYEQYF.

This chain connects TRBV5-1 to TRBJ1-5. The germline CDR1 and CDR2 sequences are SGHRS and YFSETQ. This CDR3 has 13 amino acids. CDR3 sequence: CASSSSHGQPQHF.

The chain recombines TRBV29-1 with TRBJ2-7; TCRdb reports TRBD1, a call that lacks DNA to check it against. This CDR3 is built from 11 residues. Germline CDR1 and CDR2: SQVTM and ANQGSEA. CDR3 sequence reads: CSSRDGYEQYF.

The CDR3 spells CASSPKDRPPYEQYF. This chain links TRBV18 with TRBJ2-7; TCRdb indicates TRBD1, and absent DNA this call remains unverified. Germline CDR1 is KGHSH and CDR2 is LQKENI. This CDR3 has 15 residues.

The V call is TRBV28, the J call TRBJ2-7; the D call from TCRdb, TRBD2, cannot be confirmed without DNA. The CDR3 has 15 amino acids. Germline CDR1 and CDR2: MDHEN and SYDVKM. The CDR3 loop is CASSPTSGSPGEQYF.

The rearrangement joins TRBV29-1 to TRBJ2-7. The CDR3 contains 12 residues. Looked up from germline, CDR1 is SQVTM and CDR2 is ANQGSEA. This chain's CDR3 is CSVEGSKYEQYF.

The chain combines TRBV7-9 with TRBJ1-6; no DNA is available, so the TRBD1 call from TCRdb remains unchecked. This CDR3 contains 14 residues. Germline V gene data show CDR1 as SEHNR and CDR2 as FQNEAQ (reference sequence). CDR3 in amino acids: CASSLTGEGSPLHF.

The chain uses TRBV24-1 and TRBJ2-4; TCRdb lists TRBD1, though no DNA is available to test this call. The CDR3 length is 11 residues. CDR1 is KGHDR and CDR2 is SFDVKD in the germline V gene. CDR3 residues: CATSQGNIQYF.

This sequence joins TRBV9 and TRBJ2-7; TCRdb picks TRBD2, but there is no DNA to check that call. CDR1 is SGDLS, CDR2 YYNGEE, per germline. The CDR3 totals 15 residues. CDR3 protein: CASSVGEGENYEQYF.

The CDR3 loop is CASSLGLSNQPQHF. The chain carries TRBV13 and TRBJ1-5. Per germline, CDR1 PRHDT and CDR2 FYEKMQ (reference sequence). The CDR3 runs to 14 residues.

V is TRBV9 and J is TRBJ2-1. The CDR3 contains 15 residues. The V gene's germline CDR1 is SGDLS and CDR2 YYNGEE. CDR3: CASSVGTGLLDEQFF. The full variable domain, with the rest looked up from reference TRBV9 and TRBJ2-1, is DSGVTQTPKHLITATGQRVTLRCSPRSGDLSVYWYQQSLDQGLQFLIQYYNGEERAKGNILERFSAQQFPDLHSELNLSSLELGDSALYFCASSVGTGLLDEQFFGPGTRLTVL.

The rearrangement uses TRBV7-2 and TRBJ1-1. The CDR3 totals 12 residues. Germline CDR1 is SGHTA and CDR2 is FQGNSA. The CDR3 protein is CASSLGDSQAFF.

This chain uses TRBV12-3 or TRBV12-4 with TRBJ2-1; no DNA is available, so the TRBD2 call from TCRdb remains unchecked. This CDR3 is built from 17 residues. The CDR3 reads CASTDWRTSGGYNEQFF.

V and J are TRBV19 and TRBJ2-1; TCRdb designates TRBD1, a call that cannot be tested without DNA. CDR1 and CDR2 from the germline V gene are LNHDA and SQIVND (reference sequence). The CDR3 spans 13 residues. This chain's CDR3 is CASKGTPRVEQFF.

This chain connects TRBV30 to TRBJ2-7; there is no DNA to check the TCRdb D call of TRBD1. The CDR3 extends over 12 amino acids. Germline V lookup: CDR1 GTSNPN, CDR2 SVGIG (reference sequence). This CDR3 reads CAWTPGGPEQYF.

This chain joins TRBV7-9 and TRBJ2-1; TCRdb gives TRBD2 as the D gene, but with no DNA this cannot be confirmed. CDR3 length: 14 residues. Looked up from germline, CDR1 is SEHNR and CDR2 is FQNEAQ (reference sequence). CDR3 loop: CASSSRPAVSEQFF.

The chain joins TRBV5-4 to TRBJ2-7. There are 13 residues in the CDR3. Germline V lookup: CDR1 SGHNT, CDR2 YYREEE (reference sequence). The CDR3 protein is CASSLRGSNEQYF. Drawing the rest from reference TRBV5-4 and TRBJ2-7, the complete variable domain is ETGVTQSPTHLIKTRGQQVTLRCSSQSGHNTVSWYQQALGQGPQFIFQYYREEENGRGNFPPRFSGLQFPNYSSELNVNALELDDSALYLCASSLRGSNEQYFGPGTRLTVT.

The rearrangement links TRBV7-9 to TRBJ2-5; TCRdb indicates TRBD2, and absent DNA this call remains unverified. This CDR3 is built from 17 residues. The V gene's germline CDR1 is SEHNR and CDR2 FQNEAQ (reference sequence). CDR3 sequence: CASSLVYALAVEETQYF. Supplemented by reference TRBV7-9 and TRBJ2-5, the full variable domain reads DTGVSQNPRHKITKRGQNVTFRCDPISEHNRLYWYRQTLGQGPEFLTYFQNEAQLEKSRLLSDRFSAERPKGSFSTLEIQRTEQGDSAMYLCASSLVYALAVEETQYFGPGTRLLVL.

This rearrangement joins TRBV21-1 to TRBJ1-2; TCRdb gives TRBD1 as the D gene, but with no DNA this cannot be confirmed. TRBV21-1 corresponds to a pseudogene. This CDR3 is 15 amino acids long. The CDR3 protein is CASSKAGQGSYGYTF.

This CDR3 is CASSPTLAGRTQYF. The genes are TRBV5-6 and TRBJ2-5; TCRdb's D gene call, TRBD2, goes unchecked for lack of DNA. The CDR3 covers 14 residues. Germline CDR1 reads SGHDT; CDR2 reads YYEEEE. The full variable domain, rest sourced from reference TRBV5-6 and TRBJ2-5, is DAGVTQSPTHLIKTRGQQVTLRCSPKSGHDTVSWYQQALGQGPQFIFQYYEEEERQRGNFPDRFSGHQFPNYSSELNVNALLLGDSALYLCASSPTLAGRTQYFGPGTRLLVL.

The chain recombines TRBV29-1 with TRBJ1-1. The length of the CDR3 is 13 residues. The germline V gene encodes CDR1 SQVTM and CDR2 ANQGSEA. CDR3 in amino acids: CSVDSFMNTEAFF.

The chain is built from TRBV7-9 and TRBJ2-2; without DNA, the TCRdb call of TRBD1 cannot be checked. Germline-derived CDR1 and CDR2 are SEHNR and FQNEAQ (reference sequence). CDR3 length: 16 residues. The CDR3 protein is CASSERQGVNTGELFF.

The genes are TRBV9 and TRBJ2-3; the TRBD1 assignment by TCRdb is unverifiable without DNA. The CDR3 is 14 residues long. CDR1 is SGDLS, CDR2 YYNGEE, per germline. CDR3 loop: CASSVGGVTSTQYF.